The TCR beta chain described here comes from a study of blood T cell repertoires in COVID-19. Across the study: PBMCs, B-cell-depleted T cells, or T cells provided the cDNA or gDNA that made up the material.

V gave up 4 bases and J gave up 7 bases; unmatched junction bases: 3. Germline values: CDR1 SQVTM, CDR2 ANQGSEA. The CDR3 has 12 residues. Data came from immunoSEQ multiplex PCR; TCRdb stores just in-frame clones and leaves some out. The table has about 220,000 clones, 88% seen once. The sample comprised PBMCs or T cells enriched from blood (not recorded which). V is TRBV29-1 and J is TRBJ2-2, with TRBD2 matching over 7 bases. This clonotype originated in a woman aged 50 to 60 with acute COVID-19. The CDR3 DNA sequence: TGCAGCGTTGTTCCGGGGGGCGGGGAGCTGTTTTTT. Residues: CSVVPGGGELFF.